This TCR beta chain derives from a study of T cells in Graves' hyperthyroidism and ophthalmopathy. Patients with uncontrolled infections, other autoimmune diseases, pregnancy or lactation were excluded. PBMCs were collected from a 10 ml volume of fresh peripheral blood. Study-level findings and limits: In blood, most of the thyroid clonotypes expanded above 0.001 were also present. In the analysis, a 13 V-J model separated ophthalmopathy from stable hyperthyroidism.

Trimming cost V 0 bases and J 8 bases; bases outside gene matches: 6. This CDR3 has 15 amino acids. Germline CDR1 is MDHEN and CDR2 is SYDVKM. Regions amplified from RNA transcripts were the TCR beta CDR3 regions. In the first-round RT-PCR of the TCR CDR3, the HTBI primer set was used. TCRdb reanalysed the multiplex PCR reads using MiXCR and keeps one entry per CDR3 protein. The sample comprises about 720,000 distinct CDR3 sequences, roughly 17% of which are singletons, and around 8.1% rests with the top ten. There are a few counts of this clonotype. Its antigen remains unidentified. The sequence was obtained from a young man with Graves' hyperthyroidism. Material for sequencing was blood. The chain has TRBV28 and TRBJ2-1, with TRBD2 identical over 8 bases. The CDR3 loop reads CASSLCREGNDEQFF. CDR3 nucleotides: TGTGCCAGCAGTTTATGTCGGGAGGGGAACGATGAGCAGTTCTTC. Full variable domain (remainder filled in from reference TRBV28 and TRBJ2-1): DVKVTQSSRYLVKRTGEKVFLECVQDMDHENMFWYRQDPGLGLRLIYFSYDVKMKEKGDIPEGYSVSREKKERFSLILESASTNQTSMYLCASSLCREGNDEQFFGPGTRLTVL.